These T cell receptor beta chains were read from a single sample in a study of cytomegalovirus exposure and HLA in healthy donors. Generated by immunoSEQ multiplex PCR, the TCRdb table keeps only in-frame clones and is missing some. The sample includes some 160,000 clones, about 72% seen only once; the top ten take roughly 4%. The sequenced sample consisted of PBMCs. These receptors all stem from a man between 60 and 70 years old in good health and CMV-seronegative. Both conserved end residues are part of each CDR3. The D gene is left open where the match is weak. A row's size may be missing; if present it is once, few, many or a size class.

-	once	TRBV5-1	TRBJ2-5	CASSLGQAIETQYF	TGCGCCAGCAGCTTGGGTCAGGCCATAGAGACCCAGTACTTC
TRBD2	-	TRBV7-9	TRBJ2-1	CASDAGLADYNEQFF	TGTGCCAGCGATGCAGGACTAGCGGACTACAATGAGCAGTTCTTC
TRBD2	-	TRBV6-4	TRBJ2-1	CASTREGENNEQFF	TGTGCCAGCACCCGGGAGGGGGAGAACAATGAGCAGTTCTTC
-	-	TRBV5-4	TRBJ2-7	CASSYPGLDYEQYF	TGTGCCAGCAGCTATCCGGGACTCGACTACGAGCAGTACTTC
TRBD1	-	TRBV7-2	TRBJ2-2	CASSSGQGPNTGELFF	TGTGCCAGCAGCTCGGGACAGGGCCCTAACACCGGGGAGCTGTTTTTT
TRBD1	once	TRBV19	TRBJ1-6	CASRPGQAGSPLHF	TGTGCCAGTAGACCAGGACAGGCGGGATCACCCCTCCACTTT
TRBD2	-	TRBV27	TRBJ2-7	CASSLSSGSAYEQYF	TGTGCCAGCAGTTTATCTAGCGGGAGCGCCTACGAGCAGTACTTC
TRBD1	few	TRBV2	TRBJ1-2	CASSGTGWFGYTF	TGTGCCAGCAGTGGGACAGGCTGGTTTGGCTACACCTTC
-	few	TRBV19	TRBJ1-1	CASNLGGVGTEAFF	TGTGCCAGTAACCTGGGGGGGGTGGGCACTGAAGCTTTCTTT
TRBD1	-	TRBV6-1	TRBJ1-2	CASSESGTAGYTF	TGTGCCAGCAGTGAGTCCGGGACAGCTGGCTACACCTTC
-	-	TRBV5-4	TRBJ1-4	CASSSRGGNEKLFF	TGTGCCAGCAGCTCCAGGGGAGGGAATGAAAAACTGTTTTTT
-	-	TRBV29-1	TRBJ2-3	CSVSGSTDTQYF	TGCAGCGTCTCCGGGAGCACAGATACGCAGTATTTT
-	-	TRBV5-1	TRBJ1-1	CASSSMGGGLDTEAFF	TGCGCCAGCAGCTCAATGGGGGGGGGATTAGACACTGAAGCTTTCTTT
TRBD2	-	TRBV27	TRBJ2-7	CASSVNPPGLAGGRTYEQYF	TGTGCCAGCAGTGTCAATCCCCCGGGACTAGCGGGAGGCCGGACCTACGAGCAGTACTTC
TRBD2	-	TRBV4-2	TRBJ2-7	CASSQDGAGELYEQYF	TGTGCCAGCAGCCAAGATGGGGCGGGAGAGCTCTACGAGCAGTACTTC
TRBD1	-	TRBV28	TRBJ1-3	CASSLEEKRWDRTLSSGNTIYF	TGTGCCAGCAGTTTAGAAGAGAAGAGGTGGGACAGGACCTTAAGCTCTGGAAACACCATATATTTT
-	-	TRBV5-1	TRBJ2-7	CASSSWGDGLGAGEQYF	TGCGCCAGCAGCTCTTGGGGGGACGGGCTTGGAGCTGGCGAACAGTACTTC
TRBD2	-	TRBV7-2	TRBJ2-1	CASSLGYGGYNEQFF	TGTGCCAGCAGCTTAGGCTACGGGGGGTACAATGAGCAGTTCTTC
-	-	TRBV29-1	TRBJ1-1	CSVEEGGGTEAFF	TGCAGCGTTGAAGAGGGGGGGGGCACTGAAGCTTTCTTT
-	few	TRBV7-2	TRBJ1-1	CASSLAFLSGNTEAFF	TGTGCCAGCAGCTTAGCCTTTCTATCAGGGAACACTGAAGCTTTCTTT
TRBD2	-	TRBV5-4	TRBJ2-1	CASSLGLAGGNEQFF	TGTGCCAGCAGCTTGGGGCTAGCGGGGGGTAATGAGCAGTTCTTC
-	-	TRBV19	TRBJ2-1	CASRTRQSNEQFF	TGTGCCAGTAGAACCCGACAGAGTAATGAGCAGTTCTTC